The sequence of this T cell receptor (beta chain) was determined in a study of blood T cells in healthy people across ages. The second PCR ran about 6 to 12 cycles with a sample-barcoded 5' primer and J-beta primers. TCRdb reprocessed the 5' RACE reads with MiXCR, giving one entry per CDR3 protein. The sample lists over 600,000 distinct CDR3 sequences, roughly two fifths occurring once. This clonotype appeared many times. Trimming cost V 7 bases and J 2 bases, with 14 bases left between them. CDR3 length: 14 amino acids. Germline V gene data show CDR1 as SQVTM and CDR2 as ANQGSEA. What was sequenced was blood. The TCR sequence derives from a man aged 80 or over in good health. The chain joins TRBV29-1 to TRBJ1-4; TRBD1 is a possible D gene (5 bases). The CDR3 region is CSACAGTTNEKLFF. In DNA, the CDR3 is TGCAGCGCATGCGCCGGGACCACTAATGAAAAACTGTTTTTT.